Given below is one T cell receptor (beta chain) in context. Its specificity is not known. This entry is derived from a study of beta chain features in type 1 diabetes. Study conclusions and caveats: No resolution was reached here on whether HLA type influences TCRB rearrangement.

The whole isolated RNA underwent reverse transcription, so sequencing captured expressed TCRB transcripts. The method was immunoSEQ multiplex PCR; TCRdb's version includes in-frame clones alone and lacks a portion of them. The sample has over 700,000 clones, about a sixth seen once; the top ten hold 0.02% to 0.03%. Isolation of CD4+ naive, central memory, regulatory and stem cell-like memory cells was achieved by sorting via CD45RO/CCR7/CD25/CD127/CD95/CD27. Each of the sorted populations had a purity greater than 98%. The V gene lost 10 bases and the J gene lost 4 bases, with 16 bases spanning the gap. The CDR3 covers 13 residues. CDR1 is SGHTA, CDR2 FQGNSA, per germline.

The sequencing input was naive CD4+ T cells from blood. The chain uses TRBV7-2 and TRBJ1-1; D might be TRBD1 (5 bases). The sequence was obtained from a woman under 30 in good health. The CDR3 region is CATRPGVGTEAFF. CDR3 nucleotide sequence: TGTGCCACCCGCCCGGGGGTGGGCACTGAAGCTTTCTTT.